This is a list of T cell receptor beta chains from one sample in a study of regulatory T cells in long-lasting Graves disease. TCRdb fed the multiplex PCR reads into MiXCR, producing one record per CDR3 protein. This sample has approximately 250,000 distinct CDR3 sequences; around 17% occur once, and the top ten carry roughly 23%. The material was peripheral blood mononuclear cells (PBMCs), obtained at new diagnosis, from a patient treated with antithyroid drugs. The receptors derive from a female donor with Graves disease. The CDR3 runs from the conserved cysteine through the conserved F or W. Each record gives: V gene, J gene, D gene, clone size, CDR3 DNA, CDR3 protein. The D gene is left open where the match is weak. Not all rows give a size; the values are once, few, many and, for expanded clones, a class.

v_gene: TRBV18
j_gene: TRBJ2-5
d_gene: TRBD2
abundance: many
CDR3nt: TGTGCCAGCTCACCATCGGGAGGGCCGCAAGAGACCCAGTACTTC
CDR3aa: CASSPSGGPQETQYF

v_gene: TRBV30
j_gene: TRBJ2-7
d_gene: -
abundance: many
CDR3nt: TGTGCCTCGAAGACAGGACCGAGCTCCTACGAGCAGTACTTC
CDR3aa: CASKTGPSSYEQYF

v_gene: TRBV29-1
j_gene: TRBJ2-3
d_gene: TRBD2
abundance: few
CDR3nt: TGCAGCGGGGGACTAGCGGGAGCGCCGCAGTATTTT
CDR3aa: CSGGLAGAPQYF

v_gene: TRBV7-9
j_gene: TRBJ2-2
d_gene: -
abundance: many
CDR3nt: TGTGCCCCAAACAGGTTGGGGAGAGGTGACACCGGGGAGCTGTTTTTT
CDR3aa: CAPNRLGRGDTGELFF

v_gene: TRBV7-8
j_gene: TRBJ2-3
d_gene: TRBD2
abundance: many
CDR3nt: TGTGCCAGCAGCTTGAGGGACTCGGGGGGGACAGATACGCAGTATTTT
CDR3aa: CASSLRDSGGTDTQYF

v_gene: TRBV11-2
j_gene: TRBJ2-5
d_gene: TRBD1
abundance: once
CDR3nt: TGTGCCAGCAGCTCCGTAACCACAGGGGGCCAAGAGACCCAGTACTTC
CDR3aa: CASSSVTTGGQETQYF

v_gene: TRBV29-1
j_gene: TRBJ1-1
d_gene: -
abundance: many
CDR3nt: TGCAGCGTTGAAGATCCTTCCGTGGGTTCGAACGCTGAAGCTTTCTTT
CDR3aa: CSVEDPSVGSNAEAFF

v_gene: TRBV20-1
j_gene: TRBJ1-2
d_gene: -
abundance: many
CDR3nt: TGCAGTGCTAGAGGAGGCAGGACCGGATACTATGGCTACACCTTC
CDR3aa: CSARGGRTGYYGYTF

v_gene: TRBV11-2
j_gene: TRBJ2-1
d_gene: TRBD2
abundance: once
CDR3nt: TGTGCCAGCAGCCCACTCCGGACTAGCGGGACACAAAACTACAATGAGCAGTTCTTC
CDR3aa: CASSPLRTSGTQNYNEQFF

v_gene: TRBV6-5
j_gene: TRBJ2-1
d_gene: -
abundance: many
CDR3nt: TGTGCCAGCAGTTATTTCGATGAGCAGTTCTTC
CDR3aa: CASSYFDEQFF

v_gene: TRBV4-3
j_gene: TRBJ2-5
d_gene: -
abundance: many
CDR3nt: TGCGCCAGCAGCCAAGGGAGTTTGGTGGAGACCCAGTACTTC
CDR3aa: CASSQGSLVETQYF

v_gene: TRBV19
j_gene: TRBJ1-1
d_gene: -
abundance: many
CDR3nt: TGTGCCAGTAGTATTGGGGTCAGTGAAGCTTTCTTT
CDR3aa: CASSIGVSEAFF

v_gene: TRBV24-1
j_gene: TRBJ1-5
d_gene: -
abundance: many
CDR3nt: TGTGCCACCAGTGGTGGGGTCGATTTCAATCAGCCCCAGCATTTT
CDR3aa: CATSGGVDFNQPQHF

v_gene: TRBV4-2
j_gene: TRBJ1-1
d_gene: -
abundance: few
CDR3nt: TGTGCCAGCGGGAGGTTGGACACTGAAGCTTTCTTT
CDR3aa: CASGRLDTEAFF

v_gene: TRBV7-8
j_gene: TRBJ2-7
d_gene: -
abundance: many
CDR3nt: TGTGCCAGCAGCTTTTTGACTAGTTCCCGTACCTACGAGCAGTACTTC
CDR3aa: CASSFLTSSRTYEQYF

v_gene: TRBV6-2/TRBV6-3
j_gene: TRBJ2-5
d_gene: -
abundance: many
CDR3nt: TGTGCCGGCAGTGGAAACAGGCCCCAAGAGACCCAGTACTTC
CDR3aa: CAGSGNRPQETQYF

v_gene: TRBV20-1
j_gene: TRBJ1-2
d_gene: -
abundance: many
CDR3nt: TGCAGTGCCATAGGGGGGGAGTCCTATGGCTACACCTTC
CDR3aa: CSAIGGESYGYTF

v_gene: TRBV19
j_gene: TRBJ1-2
d_gene: -
abundance: many
CDR3nt: TGTGCCAGTAGTATAGAGGGTAATAACTATGGCTACACCTTC
CDR3aa: CASSIEGNNYGYTF

v_gene: TRBV29-1
j_gene: TRBJ1-2
d_gene: TRBD1
abundance: many
CDR3nt: TGCAGCGTTGAAGATGGGACAGGCCTGTATGGCTACACCTTC
CDR3aa: CSVEDGTGLYGYTF

v_gene: TRBV6-1
j_gene: TRBJ2-1
d_gene: TRBD1
abundance: many
CDR3nt: TGTGCCAGCAGTGAACCGACAGGGCAATTTGAGTACAATGAGCAGTTCTTC
CDR3aa: CASSEPTGQFEYNEQFF

v_gene: TRBV7-9
j_gene: TRBJ1-5
d_gene: TRBD1
abundance: many
CDR3nt: TGTGCCAGCAGCGCGACAGGGGATCAGCCCCAGCATTTT
CDR3aa: CASSATGDQPQHF

v_gene: TRBV18
j_gene: TRBJ1-2
d_gene: -
abundance: -
CDR3nt: TGTGCCAGCTCACCCGGACAAGAAGCTGGCTACACCTTC
CDR3aa: CASSPGQEAGYTF

v_gene: TRBV20-1
j_gene: TRBJ2-5
d_gene: -
abundance: many
CDR3nt: TGCAGTGCCCCAACTAACCTACAGGGCCCAGAGACCCAGTACTTC
CDR3aa: CSAPTNLQGPETQYF

v_gene: TRBV20-1
j_gene: TRBJ2-1
d_gene: -
abundance: -
CDR3nt: TGCAGTGCTAGCTCGGGGGACGATGAGCAGTTCTTC
CDR3aa: CSASSGDDEQFF

v_gene: TRBV11-1
j_gene: TRBJ2-1
d_gene: -
abundance: many
CDR3nt: TGTGCCAGCAGCTTAATCCTCTACAATGAGCAGTTCTTC
CDR3aa: CASSLILYNEQFF

v_gene: TRBV18
j_gene: TRBJ1-5
d_gene: TRBD1
abundance: many
CDR3nt: TGTGCCAGCTCCGTAACCGGGACAGAAGATCAGCCCCAGCATTTT
CDR3aa: CASSVTGTEDQPQHF

v_gene: TRBV3-1
j_gene: TRBJ2-7
d_gene: -
abundance: many
CDR3nt: TGTGCCAGCAGCCCCCTAGTGGCGGGCGAGCAGTACTTC
CDR3aa: CASSPLVAGEQYF

v_gene: TRBV6-1
j_gene: TRBJ2-5
d_gene: -
abundance: many
CDR3nt: TGTGCCAGCAGGCCCGACAGCGCCAAAGAGACCCAGTACTTC
CDR3aa: CASRPDSAKETQYF

v_gene: TRBV2
j_gene: TRBJ2-3
d_gene: TRBD1
abundance: -
CDR3nt: TGTGCCAGCAGTGAAGGGACAGGGCATCCGGTAGACACAGATACGCAGTATTTT
CDR3aa: CASSEGTGHPVDTDTQYF

v_gene: TRBV6-9
j_gene: TRBJ2-2
d_gene: TRBD2
abundance: many
CDR3nt: TGTGCCAGCAGTTACGGCGGGAGGAACACCGGGGAGCTGTTTTTT
CDR3aa: CASSYGGRNTGELFF

v_gene: TRBV10-2
j_gene: TRBJ1-2
d_gene: -
abundance: few
CDR3nt: TGCGCCAGCAGCGAACGACACGGCTATGGCTACACCTTC
CDR3aa: CASSERHGYGYTF

v_gene: TRBV27
j_gene: TRBJ2-1
d_gene: -
abundance: many
CDR3nt: TGTGCCAGCAGTATCCGGTCGTCCTACAATGAGCAGTTCTTC
CDR3aa: CASSIRSSYNEQFF

v_gene: TRBV6-1
j_gene: TRBJ2-3
d_gene: -
abundance: -
CDR3nt: TGTGCCAGCAGTGAATATCGGACCGACACAGATACGCAGTATTTT
CDR3aa: CASSEYRTDTDTQYF

v_gene: TRBV24-1
j_gene: TRBJ2-1
d_gene: TRBD1
abundance: many
CDR3nt: TGTGCCACCAGTGAAACCGCCGGGACAGGGGCCAATGAGCAGTTCTTC
CDR3aa: CATSETAGTGANEQFF

v_gene: TRBV20-1
j_gene: TRBJ1-6
d_gene: -
abundance: many
CDR3nt: TGCAGTTGCCGGGGCTCCTATAATTCACCCCTCCACTTT
CDR3aa: CSCRGSYNSPLHF

v_gene: TRBV11-2
j_gene: TRBJ2-1
d_gene: TRBD2
abundance: -
CDR3nt: TGTGCCAGCAGCTTAGGGACTAGCGGTTTCAATGAGCAGTTCTTC
CDR3aa: CASSLGTSGFNEQFF

v_gene: TRBV28
j_gene: TRBJ2-7
d_gene: TRBD2
abundance: many
CDR3nt: TGTGCCAGCAGTCCTCCGTTTGGGGGAGGGCCACACGAGCAGTACTTC
CDR3aa: CASSPPFGGGPHEQYF

v_gene: TRBV2
j_gene: TRBJ2-3
d_gene: TRBD2
abundance: -
CDR3nt: TGTGCCAGCAGTGTCGCGGGAGGGTTAACAGATACGCAGTATTTT
CDR3aa: CASSVAGGLTDTQYF

v_gene: TRBV6-1
j_gene: TRBJ2-5
d_gene: -
abundance: many
CDR3nt: TGTGCCAGCGGATCCCTGGACGAGACCCAGTACTTC
CDR3aa: CASGSLDETQYF

v_gene: TRBV20-1
j_gene: TRBJ1-2
d_gene: TRBD1
abundance: many
CDR3nt: TGCAGTGCTAGAGAGCCAGACAGGGGTTATGGCTACACCTTC
CDR3aa: CSAREPDRGYGYTF

v_gene: TRBV12-3/TRBV12-4
j_gene: TRBJ2-1
d_gene: TRBD2
abundance: many
CDR3nt: TGTGCCAGCAGCGCCGGGACTAGGGATGAGCAGTTCTTC
CDR3aa: CASSAGTRDEQFF

v_gene: TRBV12-3/TRBV12-4
j_gene: TRBJ2-7
d_gene: -
abundance: many
CDR3nt: TGTGCCAGCACCGCTTATGGCTCCTACGAGCAGTACTTC
CDR3aa: CASTAYGSYEQYF